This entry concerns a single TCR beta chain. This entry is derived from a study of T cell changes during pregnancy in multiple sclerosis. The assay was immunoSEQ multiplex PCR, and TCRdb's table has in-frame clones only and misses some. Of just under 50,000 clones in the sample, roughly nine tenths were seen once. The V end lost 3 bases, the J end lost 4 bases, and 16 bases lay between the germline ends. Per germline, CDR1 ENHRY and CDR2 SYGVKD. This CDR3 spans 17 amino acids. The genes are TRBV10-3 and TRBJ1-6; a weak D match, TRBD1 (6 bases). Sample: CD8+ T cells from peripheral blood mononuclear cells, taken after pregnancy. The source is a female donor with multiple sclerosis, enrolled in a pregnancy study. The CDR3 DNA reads TGTGCCATCAGTGAATCCGGGACAAATGTGTATAATTCACCCCTCCACTTT. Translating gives CAISESGTNVYNSPLHF.